The clone carrying this T cell receptor (beta chain) showed up just a few times. The target antigen is unknown. MiXCR, applied by TCRdb to the 5' RACE reads, yields one record per CDR3 protein. The sample shows roughly 320,000 distinct CDR3 sequences, approximately 12% of them seen only once. The source of the sample is a study of T cells after yellow fever vaccination. General observations from the study: A secondary response was less intense yet reached its peak sooner, at day 5 versus 15.

There are 19 residues in the CDR3. V shed 0 bases and J shed 0 bases, with 18 bases lying between them. Germline assignment: CDR1 LNHNV and CDR2 YYDKDF (reference sequence). Sample: CD4+ T cells sorted from PBMCs, taken 45 days after the yellow fever booster vaccination. The sequence was obtained from a man in his late teens or twenties who received the YFV17D yellow fever vaccine. The rearrangement links TRBV15 to TRBJ1-5, with D perhaps TRBD1 (5 bases). The chain's CDR3 is CATSRDMFGTDSSNQPQHF. DNA of the CDR3: TGTGCCACCAGCAGAGATATGTTCGGGACCGATTCTAGCAATCAGCCCCAGCATTTT.